This is a list of T cell receptor beta chains from one sample in a study of T cell responses to AZD1222 COVID-19 vaccine. Measured with immunoSEQ multiplex PCR; TCRdb has only the in-frame clones, and not every one. The sample lists 150,000 to 200,000 clones; about 92% were seen once. The sample in question was peripheral blood, obtained on day 0 of AZD1222 vaccination. The receptors shown here come from an adult in good health. Both conserved end residues are part of each CDR3. Fields, in order: J gene, D gene, clone size, V gene, CDR3 protein, CDR3 DNA. D genes are given only for firm matches. Rows may omit the clone size; those that give it use once, few, many or a size class.

j_gene: TRBJ1-6; d_gene: .; abundance: .; v_gene: TRBV6-2/TRBV6-3; CDR3aa: CASSKLGPGRNSPLHF; CDR3nt: TGTGCCAGCAGTAAACTGGGGCCAGGGCGGAATTCACCCCTCCACTTT
j_gene: TRBJ2-7; d_gene: TRBD2; abundance: .; v_gene: TRBV11-1; CDR3aa: CASSLFVGTSGVQYF; CDR3nt: TGTGCCAGCAGCTTATTCGTGGGGACTAGCGGTGTGCAGTACTTC
j_gene: TRBJ1-2; d_gene: .; abundance: .; v_gene: TRBV7-8; CDR3aa: CASSAFRDVPHYGYTF; CDR3nt: TGTGCCAGCAGCGCCTTCCGGGACGTCCCTCACTATGGCTACACCTTC
j_gene: TRBJ2-7; d_gene: TRBD1; abundance: .; v_gene: TRBV24-1; CDR3aa: CATSATGQGVGYEQYF; CDR3nt: TGTGCCACCAGTGCTACCGGACAGGGGGTGGGCTACGAGCAGTACTTC
j_gene: TRBJ1-1; d_gene: TRBD1; abundance: .; v_gene: TRBV6-5; CDR3aa: CASISGQANTEAFF; CDR3nt: TGTGCCAGCATTTCCGGACAGGCAAACACTGAAGCTTTCTTT
j_gene: TRBJ2-2; d_gene: .; abundance: .; v_gene: TRBV21-1; CDR3aa: CASSKARGEGTGELFF; CDR3nt: TGTGCCAGCAGCAAAGCGCGAGGGGAGGGGACCGGGGAGCTGTTTTTT
j_gene: TRBJ1-5; d_gene: .; abundance: .; v_gene: TRBV7-8; CDR3aa: CASSLAGGLYSNQPQHF; CDR3nt: TGTGCCAGCAGCTTAGCTGGTGGGCTCTATAGCAATCAGCCCCAGCATTTT
j_gene: TRBJ1-2; d_gene: .; abundance: .; v_gene: TRBV5-8; CDR3aa: CASSLVGSPSSNYGYTF; CDR3nt: TGTGCCAGCAGCTTGGTTGGCAGCCCGTCCTCCAACTATGGCTACACCTTC
j_gene: TRBJ2-3; d_gene: .; abundance: .; v_gene: TRBV4-1; CDR3aa: CASSQVRGMTDTQYF; CDR3nt: TGCGCCAGCAGCCAAGTCCGGGGTATGACAGATACGCAGTATTTT
j_gene: TRBJ2-3; d_gene: TRBD2; abundance: .; v_gene: TRBV30; CDR3aa: CAWSTPFLGLGTDTQYF; CDR3nt: TGTGCCTGGAGTACCCCCTTTCTCGGACTAGGAACAGATACGCAGTATTTT
j_gene: TRBJ2-3; d_gene: .; abundance: .; v_gene: TRBV5-1; CDR3aa: CASSLEVTDTQYF; CDR3nt: TGCGCCAGCAGCTTGGAGGTCACAGATACGCAGTATTTT
j_gene: TRBJ1-3; d_gene: .; abundance: .; v_gene: TRBV6-5; CDR3aa: CASSPMTTIYF; CDR3nt: TGTGCCAGCAGCCCCATGACCACCATATATTTT
j_gene: TRBJ1-5; d_gene: .; abundance: .; v_gene: TRBV5-1; CDR3aa: CASSLAPGGQPQHF; CDR3nt: TGCGCCAGCAGCTTGGCCCCGGGGGGTCAGCCCCAGCATTTT
j_gene: TRBJ1-2; d_gene: TRBD1; abundance: .; v_gene: TRBV6-5; CDR3aa: CATLGQPTYGYTF; CDR3nt: TGTGCCACTCTGGGACAGCCCACCTATGGCTACACCTTC
j_gene: TRBJ1-2; d_gene: .; abundance: .; v_gene: TRBV5-1; CDR3aa: CASSLGNQGWGYTF; CDR3nt: TGCGCCAGCAGCTTGGGAAATCAGGGCTGGGGCTACACCTTC
j_gene: TRBJ1-5; d_gene: .; abundance: .; v_gene: TRBV6-1; CDR3aa: CASSEKVVQPQHF; CDR3nt: TGTGCCAGCAGTGAAAAGGTAGTTCAGCCCCAGCATTTT
j_gene: TRBJ1-4; d_gene: .; abundance: .; v_gene: TRBV12-3/TRBV12-4; CDR3aa: CASSFGEKLFF; CDR3nt: TGTGCCAGCAGTTTTGGTGAAAAACTGTTTTTT
j_gene: TRBJ1-1; d_gene: .; abundance: once; v_gene: TRBV2; CDR3aa: CASSPGGVVTEAFF; CDR3nt: TGTGCCAGCAGTCCCGGGGGGGTAGTCACTGAAGCTTTCTTT
j_gene: TRBJ1-1; d_gene: .; abundance: .; v_gene: TRBV11-2; CDR3aa: CASSPRVYGIISNTEAFF; CDR3nt: TGTGCCAGCAGCCCTAGAGTGTACGGGATTATATCGAACACTGAAGCTTTCTTT
j_gene: TRBJ2-1; d_gene: .; abundance: .; v_gene: TRBV4-1; CDR3aa: CASSQYDRYNEQFF; CDR3nt: TGCGCCAGCAGCCAATATGACAGGTACAATGAGCAGTTCTTC
j_gene: TRBJ2-7; d_gene: .; abundance: .; v_gene: TRBV21-1; CDR3aa: CASPESTGEIYEQYF; CDR3nt: TGTGCCAGCCCTGAGTCTACAGGTGAGATCTACGAGCAGTACTTC
j_gene: TRBJ2-2; d_gene: .; abundance: .; v_gene: TRBV4-1; CDR3aa: CASSSRVGVGELFF; CDR3nt: TGCGCCAGCAGCTCTCGTGTCGGGGTTGGGGAGCTGTTTTTT
j_gene: TRBJ2-5; d_gene: .; abundance: .; v_gene: TRBV11-3; CDR3aa: CASSLGSPGETQYF; CDR3nt: TGTGCCAGCAGCTTAGGGTCGCCAGGGGAGACCCAGTACTTC
j_gene: TRBJ2-1; d_gene: .; abundance: .; v_gene: TRBV11-2; CDR3aa: CASSLLFAAANEQFF; CDR3nt: TGTGCCAGCAGCCTCCTTTTCGCCGCGGCGAATGAGCAGTTCTTC
j_gene: TRBJ2-1; d_gene: .; abundance: .; v_gene: TRBV7-9; CDR3aa: CASSYGDNEQFF; CDR3nt: TGTGCCAGCAGCTACGGGGACAATGAGCAGTTCTTC
j_gene: TRBJ1-2; d_gene: .; abundance: .; v_gene: TRBV5-4; CDR3aa: CASSLALDAGYTF; CDR3nt: TGTGCCAGCAGCTTGGCCTTAGATGCTGGCTACACCTTC
j_gene: TRBJ1-2; d_gene: .; abundance: once; v_gene: TRBV28; CDR3aa: CASSFRDREYYGYTF; CDR3nt: TGTGCCAGCAGTTTTCGGGACCGGGAGTACTATGGCTACACCTTC
j_gene: TRBJ1-2; d_gene: .; abundance: .; v_gene: TRBV19; CDR3aa: CASTPNYGYTF; CDR3nt: TGTGCCAGTACCCCCAACTATGGCTACACCTTC
j_gene: TRBJ2-7; d_gene: TRBD1; abundance: .; v_gene: TRBV19; CDR3aa: CASTDAGQGAGEQYF; CDR3nt: TGTGCCAGTACCGACGCGGGACAGGGGGCGGGGGAGCAGTACTTC
j_gene: TRBJ1-2; d_gene: .; abundance: .; v_gene: TRBV29-1; CDR3aa: CSVERDDGYTF; CDR3nt: TGCAGCGTTGAGAGGGACGATGGCTACACCTTC
j_gene: TRBJ1-6; d_gene: .; abundance: .; v_gene: TRBV19; CDR3aa: CASSIRDGHNSPLHF; CDR3nt: TGTGCCAGTAGTATAAGGGACGGACATAATTCACCCCTCCACTTT
j_gene: TRBJ2-1; d_gene: .; abundance: .; v_gene: TRBV5-1; CDR3aa: CASRTERTNEQFF; CDR3nt: TGCGCCAGCAGGACAGAGAGAACCAATGAGCAGTTCTTC
j_gene: TRBJ1-4; d_gene: .; abundance: .; v_gene: TRBV5-4; CDR3aa: CASSLVDNEKLFF; CDR3nt: TGTGCCAGCAGCTTGGTGGATAATGAAAAACTGTTTTTT
j_gene: TRBJ2-1; d_gene: .; abundance: .; v_gene: TRBV7-9; CDR3aa: CASSSVHSVGNEQFF; CDR3nt: TGTGCCAGCAGCTCGGTCCATTCGGTGGGGAATGAGCAGTTCTTC
j_gene: TRBJ1-1; d_gene: TRBD1; abundance: .; v_gene: TRBV24-1; CDR3aa: CATSDTGDRLNTEAFF; CDR3nt: TGTGCCACCAGTGACACAGGGGACCGACTGAACACTGAAGCTTTCTTT
j_gene: TRBJ1-1; d_gene: .; abundance: .; v_gene: TRBV3-1/TRBV3-2; CDR3aa: CASSWTGNTEAFF; CDR3nt: TGTGCCAGCAGCTGGACGGGGAACACTGAAGCTTTCTTT
j_gene: TRBJ1-1; d_gene: .; abundance: .; v_gene: TRBV12-3/TRBV12-4; CDR3aa: CASSLVLSEAFF; CDR3nt: TGTGCCAGCAGTTTAGTGCTTAGTGAAGCTTTCTTT
j_gene: TRBJ2-7; d_gene: .; abundance: .; v_gene: TRBV27; CDR3aa: CASSSTGGFYEQYF; CDR3nt: TGTGCCAGCAGTTCGACCGGGGGATTCTACGAGCAGTACTTC
j_gene: TRBJ1-6; d_gene: .; abundance: .; v_gene: TRBV7-9; CDR3aa: CASSLVAGSPLHF; CDR3nt: TGTGCCAGCAGCTTAGTCGCAGGTTCACCCCTCCACTTT
j_gene: TRBJ1-1; d_gene: .; abundance: .; v_gene: TRBV4-1; CDR3aa: CASSPNRAGSPPFF; CDR3nt: TGCGCCAGCAGCCCCAATCGAGCAGGGTCCCCTCCTTTCTTT
j_gene: TRBJ2-7; d_gene: TRBD1; abundance: .; v_gene: TRBV5-1; CDR3aa: CASSSWTGHPYEQYF; CDR3nt: TGCGCCAGCAGCTCCTGGACAGGGCACCCCTACGAGCAGTACTTC
j_gene: TRBJ2-7; d_gene: .; abundance: .; v_gene: TRBV11-2; CDR3aa: CASSLEPAGEQYF; CDR3nt: TGTGCCAGCAGCTTAGAACCAGCGGGTGAGCAGTACTTC
j_gene: TRBJ2-5; d_gene: .; abundance: once; v_gene: TRBV10-3; CDR3aa: CAISESGPPVETQYF; CDR3nt: TGTGCCATCAGTGAGTCGGGGCCGCCTGTGGAGACCCAGTACTTC
j_gene: TRBJ1-3; d_gene: .; abundance: .; v_gene: TRBV6-5; CDR3aa: CASSIGNTIYF; CDR3nt: TGTGCCAGCAGCATAGGAAACACCATATATTTT
j_gene: TRBJ2-3; d_gene: .; abundance: .; v_gene: TRBV18; CDR3aa: CASSPTPGPDTQYF; CDR3nt: TGTGCCAGCTCACCGACACCGGGCCCAGATACGCAGTATTTT
j_gene: TRBJ1-4; d_gene: .; abundance: .; v_gene: TRBV12-3/TRBV12-4; CDR3aa: CASAGSPNEKLFF; CDR3nt: TGTGCCAGCGCAGGGAGCCCTAATGAAAAACTGTTTTTT
j_gene: TRBJ1-1; d_gene: TRBD1; abundance: .; v_gene: TRBV11-2; CDR3aa: CASRKTGAFRAFF; CDR3nt: TGTGCCAGCAGGAAAACAGGGGCCTTTAGGGCTTTCTTT
j_gene: TRBJ1-1; d_gene: .; abundance: .; v_gene: TRBV18; CDR3aa: CASSPAGGLRNEAFF; CDR3nt: TGTGCCAGCTCCCCGGCGGGAGGGCTTAGAAATGAAGCTTTCTTT
j_gene: TRBJ2-3; d_gene: .; abundance: once; v_gene: TRBV7-6; CDR3aa: CASSPRWTAGPDTQYF; CDR3nt: TGTGCCAGCAGCCCCCGATGGACCGCTGGCCCAGATACGCAGTATTTT
j_gene: TRBJ1-4; d_gene: TRBD1; abundance: .; v_gene: TRBV19; CDR3aa: CASSIQGADEKLFF; CDR3nt: TGTGCCAGTAGTATCCAGGGGGCAGATGAAAAACTGTTTTTT
j_gene: TRBJ2-5; d_gene: TRBD2; abundance: .; v_gene: TRBV5-5; CDR3aa: CASSFTGTSKETQYF; CDR3nt: TGTGCCAGCAGTTTCACCGGGACTAGCAAGGAGACCCAGTACTTC
j_gene: TRBJ1-5; d_gene: .; abundance: .; v_gene: TRBV6-5; CDR3aa: CASSQHNQPQHF; CDR3nt: TGTGCCAGCAGTCAACACAATCAGCCCCAGCATTTT